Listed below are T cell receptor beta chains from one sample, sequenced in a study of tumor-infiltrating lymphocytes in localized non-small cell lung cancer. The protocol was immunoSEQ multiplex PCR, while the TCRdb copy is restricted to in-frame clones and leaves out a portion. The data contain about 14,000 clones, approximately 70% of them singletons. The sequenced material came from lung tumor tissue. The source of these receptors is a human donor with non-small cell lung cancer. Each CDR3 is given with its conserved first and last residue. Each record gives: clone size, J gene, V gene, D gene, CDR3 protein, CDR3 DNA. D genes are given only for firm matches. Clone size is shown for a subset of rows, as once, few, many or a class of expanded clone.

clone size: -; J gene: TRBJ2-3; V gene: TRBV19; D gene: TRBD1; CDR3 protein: CANTTGTGRDTQYF; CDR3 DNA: TGTGCCAATACCACCGGGACAGGGAGAGATACGCAGTATTTT
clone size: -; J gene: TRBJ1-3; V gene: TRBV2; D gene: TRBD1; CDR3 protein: CASSATGAQLYF; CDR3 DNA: TGTGCCAGCAGTGCCACAGGGGCCCAATTATATTTT
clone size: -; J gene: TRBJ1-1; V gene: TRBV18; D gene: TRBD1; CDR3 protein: CASSPRQGAEAFF; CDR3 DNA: TGTGCCAGCTCACCACGCCAGGGGGCTGAAGCTTTCTTT
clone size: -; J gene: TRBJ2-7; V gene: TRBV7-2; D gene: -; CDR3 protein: CASSLVHRVSYEQYF; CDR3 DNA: TGTGCCAGCAGCTTAGTCCACAGGGTTTCCTACGAGCAGTACTTC
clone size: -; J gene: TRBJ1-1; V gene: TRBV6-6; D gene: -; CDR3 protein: CASSYPFEGGAFF; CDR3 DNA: TGTGCCAGCAGTTACCCCTTTGAGGGGGGGGCTTTCTTT
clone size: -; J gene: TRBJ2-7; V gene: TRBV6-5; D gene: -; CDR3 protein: CASIPGGSSYEQYF; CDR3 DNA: TGTGCCAGCATCCCAGGGGGGAGCTCCTACGAGCAGTACTTC
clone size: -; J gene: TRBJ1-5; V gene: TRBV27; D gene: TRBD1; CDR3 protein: CASSFVQGGAQHF; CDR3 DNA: TGTGCCAGCAGTTTTGTCCAGGGGGGGGCCCAGCATTTT
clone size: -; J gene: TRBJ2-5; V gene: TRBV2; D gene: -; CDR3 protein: CASSERAQETQYF; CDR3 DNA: TGTGCCAGCAGTGAGAGGGCCCAAGAGACCCAGTACTTC
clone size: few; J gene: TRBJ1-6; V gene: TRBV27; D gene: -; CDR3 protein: CASSLSLGHRGRSPLHF; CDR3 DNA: TGTGCCAGCAGTTTATCTCTGGGTCACCGAGGGCGATCACCCCTCCACTTT
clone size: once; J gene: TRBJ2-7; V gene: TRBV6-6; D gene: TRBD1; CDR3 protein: CASRTTGVNYEQYF; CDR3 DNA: TGTGCCAGCAGGACCACAGGGGTTAACTACGAGCAGTACTTC
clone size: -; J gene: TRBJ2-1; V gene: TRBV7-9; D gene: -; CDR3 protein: CASSFGGTYNEQFF; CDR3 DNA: TGTGCCAGCAGCTTCGGCGGGACCTACAATGAGCAGTTCTTC
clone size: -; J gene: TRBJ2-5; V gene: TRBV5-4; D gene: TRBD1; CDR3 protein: CASSSRDRFQETQYF; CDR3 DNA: TGTGCCAGCAGCTCCCGGGACAGGTTTCAAGAGACCCAGTACTTC
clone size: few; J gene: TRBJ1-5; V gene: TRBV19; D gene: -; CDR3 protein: CASNQWSNQPQHF; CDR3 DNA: TGTGCCAGTAACCAGTGGAGTAATCAGCCCCAGCATTTT
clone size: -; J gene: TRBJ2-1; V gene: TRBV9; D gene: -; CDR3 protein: CASSVDGGSYNEQFF; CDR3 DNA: TGTGCCAGCAGCGTAGATGGCGGCTCCTACAATGAGCAGTTCTTC
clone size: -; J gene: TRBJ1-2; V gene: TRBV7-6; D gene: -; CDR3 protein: CASSLTDGGYGYTF; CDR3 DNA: TGTGCCAGCAGCTTAACAGACGGCGGCTATGGCTACACCTTC
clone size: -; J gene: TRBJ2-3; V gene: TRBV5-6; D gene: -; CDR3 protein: CASSFRTDTDTQYF; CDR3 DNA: TGTGCCAGCAGCTTTCGGACGGACACAGATACGCAGTATTTT
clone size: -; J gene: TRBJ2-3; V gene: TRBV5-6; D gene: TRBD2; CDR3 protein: CASSLEGGGLYTDTQYF; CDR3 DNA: TGTGCCAGCAGCTTGGAAGGCGGGGGGCTCTACACAGATACGCAGTATTTT
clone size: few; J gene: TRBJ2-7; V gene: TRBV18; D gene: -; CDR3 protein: CASSQNRDGSYEQYF; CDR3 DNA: TGTGCCAGCTCACAAAACCGGGACGGATCCTACGAGCAGTACTTC
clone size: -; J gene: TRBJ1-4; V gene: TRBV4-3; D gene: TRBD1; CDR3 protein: CASSPRPGTGGEKLFF; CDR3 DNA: TGCGCCAGCAGCCCGCGCCCCGGGACAGGGGGTGAAAAACTGTTTTTT
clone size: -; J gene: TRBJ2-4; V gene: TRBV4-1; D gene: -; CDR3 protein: CASSQFPAKNIQYF; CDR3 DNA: TGCGCCAGCAGCCAATTCCCAGCCAAAAACATTCAGTACTTC
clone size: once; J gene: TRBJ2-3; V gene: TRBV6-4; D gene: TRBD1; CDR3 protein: CASSMDRGGADTQYF; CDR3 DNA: TGTGCCAGCAGTATGGACAGGGGTGGAGCAGATACGCAGTATTTT
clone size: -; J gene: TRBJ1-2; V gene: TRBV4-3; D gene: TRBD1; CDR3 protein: CASSQGGQENYGYTF; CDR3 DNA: TGCGCCAGCAGCCAAGGTGGACAGGAGAACTATGGCTACACCTTC
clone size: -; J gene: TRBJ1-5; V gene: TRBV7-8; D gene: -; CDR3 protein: CASSSDSNQPQHF; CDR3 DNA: TGTGCCAGCAGCTCGGACAGCAATCAGCCCCAGCATTTT
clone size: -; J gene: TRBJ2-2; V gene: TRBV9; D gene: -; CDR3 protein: CASSVVSATGELFF; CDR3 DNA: TGTGCCAGCAGCGTAGTCAGCGCCACCGGGGAGCTGTTTTTT
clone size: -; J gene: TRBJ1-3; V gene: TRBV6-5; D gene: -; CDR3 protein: CASSYSGGAGNTIYF; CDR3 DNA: TGTGCCAGCAGTTACTCTGGCGGGGCTGGAAACACCATATATTTT
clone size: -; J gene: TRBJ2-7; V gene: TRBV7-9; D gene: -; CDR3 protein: CASSIQDKKYEQYF; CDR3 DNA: TGTGCCAGCAGCATCCAGGACAAAAAGTACGAGCAGTACTTC
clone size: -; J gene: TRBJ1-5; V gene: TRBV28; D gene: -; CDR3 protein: CASTPRGGGNQPQHF; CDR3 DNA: TGTGCCAGCACTCCTAGGGGAGGGGGCAATCAGCCCCAGCATTTT